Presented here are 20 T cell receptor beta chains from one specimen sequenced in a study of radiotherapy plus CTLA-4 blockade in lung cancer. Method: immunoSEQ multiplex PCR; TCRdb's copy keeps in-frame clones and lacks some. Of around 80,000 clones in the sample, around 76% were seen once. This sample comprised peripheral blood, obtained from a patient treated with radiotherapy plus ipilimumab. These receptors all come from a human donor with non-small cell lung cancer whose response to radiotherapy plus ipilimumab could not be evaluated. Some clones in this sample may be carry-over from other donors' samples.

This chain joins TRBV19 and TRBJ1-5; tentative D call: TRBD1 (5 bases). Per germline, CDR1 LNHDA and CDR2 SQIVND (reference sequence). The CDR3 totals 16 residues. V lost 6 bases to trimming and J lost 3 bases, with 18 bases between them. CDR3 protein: CASRPPTALDNQPQHF. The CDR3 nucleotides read TGTGCCAGTAGGCCTCCGACAGCCCTAGACAATCAGCCCCAGCATTTT.

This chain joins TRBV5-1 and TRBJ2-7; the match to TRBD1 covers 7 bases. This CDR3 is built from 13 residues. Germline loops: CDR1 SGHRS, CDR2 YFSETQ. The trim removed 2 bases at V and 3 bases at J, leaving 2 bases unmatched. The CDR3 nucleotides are TGCGCCAGCAGCTTCTCAGGGGGCTACGAGCAGTACTTC. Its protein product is CASSFSGGYEQYF. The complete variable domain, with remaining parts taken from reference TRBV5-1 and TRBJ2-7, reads KAGVTQTPRYLIKTRGQQVTLSCSPISGHRSVSWYQQTPGQGLQFLFEYFSETQRNKGNFPGRFSGRQFSNSRSEMNVSTLELGDSALYLCASSFSGGYEQYFGPGTRLTVT.

The CDR3 DNA reads TGCGCCAGCAGCCAAGAGCGCTTGAACACTGAAGCTTTCTTT. Translating it yields CASSQERLNTEAFF. The chain recombines TRBV4-1 with TRBJ1-1; D remains ambiguous. Germline assignment: CDR1 MGHRA and CDR2 YSYEKL. Trimming cost V 0 bases and J 0 bases, with 5 bases left between them. The CDR3 sequence is 14 residues long.

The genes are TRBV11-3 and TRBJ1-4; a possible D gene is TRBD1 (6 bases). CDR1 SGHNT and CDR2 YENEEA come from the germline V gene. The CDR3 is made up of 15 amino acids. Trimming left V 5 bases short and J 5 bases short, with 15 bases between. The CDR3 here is CASSARQAINEKLFF. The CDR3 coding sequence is TGTGCCAGCAGCGCCAGACAGGCTATCAATGAAAAACTGTTTTTT.

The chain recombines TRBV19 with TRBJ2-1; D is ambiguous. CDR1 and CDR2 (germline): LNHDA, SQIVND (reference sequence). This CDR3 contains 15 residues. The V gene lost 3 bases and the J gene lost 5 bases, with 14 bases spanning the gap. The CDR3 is CASSMALVTDNEQFF. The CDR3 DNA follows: TGTGCCAGTAGTATGGCGCTAGTCACGGACAATGAGCAGTTCTTC.

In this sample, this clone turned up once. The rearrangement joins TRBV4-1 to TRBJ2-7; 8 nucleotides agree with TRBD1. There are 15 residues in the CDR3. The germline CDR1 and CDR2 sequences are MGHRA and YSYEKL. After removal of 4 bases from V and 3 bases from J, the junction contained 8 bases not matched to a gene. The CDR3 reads CASSPLPGTGYEQYF. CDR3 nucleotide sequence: TGCGCCAGCAGCCCCCTCCCCGGGACAGGCTACGAGCAGTACTTC.

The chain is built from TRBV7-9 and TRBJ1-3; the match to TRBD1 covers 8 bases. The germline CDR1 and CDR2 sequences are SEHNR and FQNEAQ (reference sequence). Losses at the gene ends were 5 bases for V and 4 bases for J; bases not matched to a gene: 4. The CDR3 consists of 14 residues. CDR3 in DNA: TGTGCCAGCAGCCTGGACAGGGAGGGAAACACCATATATTTT. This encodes CASSLDREGNTIYF.

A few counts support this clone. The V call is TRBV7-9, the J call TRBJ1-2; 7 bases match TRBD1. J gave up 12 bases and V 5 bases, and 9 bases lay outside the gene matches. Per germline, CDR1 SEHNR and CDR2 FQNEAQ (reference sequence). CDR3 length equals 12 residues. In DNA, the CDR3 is TGTGCCAGCAGCCCCGGACAGGCAAGAAACACCTTC. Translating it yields CASSPGQARNTF.

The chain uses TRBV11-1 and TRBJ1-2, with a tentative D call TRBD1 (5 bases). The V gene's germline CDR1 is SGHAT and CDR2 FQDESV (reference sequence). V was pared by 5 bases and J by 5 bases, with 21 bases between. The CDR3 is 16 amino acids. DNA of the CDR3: TGTGCCAGCAGCCCAGGGTTCAGGGAAGAGAGGTATGGCTACACCTTC. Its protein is CASSPGFREERYGYTF.

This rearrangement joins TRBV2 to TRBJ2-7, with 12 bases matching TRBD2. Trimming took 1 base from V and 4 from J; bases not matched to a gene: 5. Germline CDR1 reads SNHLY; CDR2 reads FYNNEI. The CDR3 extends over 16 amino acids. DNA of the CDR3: TGTGCCAGCAGTGAAGGCGCTAGCGGGGGGGCTTACGAGCAGTACTTC. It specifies CASSEGASGGAYEQYF.

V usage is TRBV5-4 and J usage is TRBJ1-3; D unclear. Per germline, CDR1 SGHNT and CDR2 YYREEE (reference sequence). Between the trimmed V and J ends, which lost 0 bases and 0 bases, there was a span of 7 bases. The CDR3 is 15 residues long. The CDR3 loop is CASSLGGSSGNTIYF. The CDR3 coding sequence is TGTGCCAGCAGCTTGGGAGGGAGCTCTGGAAACACCATATATTTT.

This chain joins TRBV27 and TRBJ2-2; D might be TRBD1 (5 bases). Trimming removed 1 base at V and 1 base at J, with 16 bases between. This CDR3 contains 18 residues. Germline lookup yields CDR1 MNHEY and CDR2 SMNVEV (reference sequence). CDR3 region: CASSLYPPDRGNTGELFF. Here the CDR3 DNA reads TGTGCCAGCAGTTTATACCCCCCCGACAGAGGGAACACCGGGGAGCTGTTTTTT.

The CDR3 nucleotides read TGTGCCAGCAGCCAAGATCGAGGAGGGTCGGGTGGCAATGAGCAGTTCTTC. It yields the protein CASSQDRGGSGGNEQFF. The gene calls are TRBV4-2 and TRBJ2-1, with TRBD2 as a possible D gene (6 bases). Germline V gene lookup returns CDR1 LGHNA and CDR2 YNFKEQ. CDR3 length: 17 residues. Deletions cut 0 bases from V and 6 bases from J, with 18 bases between.

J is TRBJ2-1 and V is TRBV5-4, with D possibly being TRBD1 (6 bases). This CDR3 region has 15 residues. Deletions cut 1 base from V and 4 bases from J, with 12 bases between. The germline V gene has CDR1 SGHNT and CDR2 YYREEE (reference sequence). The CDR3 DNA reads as TGTGCCAGCAGCTTGAAAGGGGGACCATACAATGAGCAGTTCTTC. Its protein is CASSLKGGPYNEQFF.

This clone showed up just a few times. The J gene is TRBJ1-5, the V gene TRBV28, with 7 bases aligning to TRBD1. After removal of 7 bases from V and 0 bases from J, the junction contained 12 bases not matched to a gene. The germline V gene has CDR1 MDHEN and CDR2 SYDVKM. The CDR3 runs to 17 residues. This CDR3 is CASTLSRHRGSNQPQHF. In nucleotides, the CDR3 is TGTGCCAGCACCCTCTCACGGCACAGGGGTAGCAATCAGCCCCAGCATTTT.

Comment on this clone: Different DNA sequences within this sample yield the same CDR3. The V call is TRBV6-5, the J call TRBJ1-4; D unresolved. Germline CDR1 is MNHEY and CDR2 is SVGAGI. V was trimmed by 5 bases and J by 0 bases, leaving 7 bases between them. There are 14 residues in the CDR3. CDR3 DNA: TGTGCCAGCAGTCCCTTAGCAACTAATGAAAAACTGTTTTTT. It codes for CASSPLATNEKLFF.

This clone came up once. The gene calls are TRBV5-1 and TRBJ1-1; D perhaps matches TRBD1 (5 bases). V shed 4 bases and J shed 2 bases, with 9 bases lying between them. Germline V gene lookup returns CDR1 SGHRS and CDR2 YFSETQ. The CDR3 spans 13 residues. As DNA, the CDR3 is TGCGCCAGCAGCCTGGGGCTTAACACTGAAGCTTTCTTT. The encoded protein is CASSLGLNTEAFF.

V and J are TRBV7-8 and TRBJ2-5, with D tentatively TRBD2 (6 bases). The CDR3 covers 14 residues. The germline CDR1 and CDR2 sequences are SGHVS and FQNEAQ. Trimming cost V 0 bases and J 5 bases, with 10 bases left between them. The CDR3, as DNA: TGTGCCAGCAGCTTAGCGAACGGGGGTGAGACCCAGTACTTC. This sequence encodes CASSLANGGETQYF.

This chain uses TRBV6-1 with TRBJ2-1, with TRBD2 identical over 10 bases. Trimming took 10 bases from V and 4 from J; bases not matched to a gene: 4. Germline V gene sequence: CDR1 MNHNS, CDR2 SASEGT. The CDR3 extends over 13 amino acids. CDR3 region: CANSGGGYNEQFF. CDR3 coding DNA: TGTGCCAACAGCGGGGGGGGGTACAATGAGCAGTTCTTC.

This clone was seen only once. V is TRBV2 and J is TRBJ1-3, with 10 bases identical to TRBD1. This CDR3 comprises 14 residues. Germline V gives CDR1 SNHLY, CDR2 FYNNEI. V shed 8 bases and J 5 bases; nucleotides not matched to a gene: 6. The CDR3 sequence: CASAEDRGRNTIYF. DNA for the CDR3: TGTGCCAGCGCGGAAGACAGGGGGCGAAACACCATATATTTT.